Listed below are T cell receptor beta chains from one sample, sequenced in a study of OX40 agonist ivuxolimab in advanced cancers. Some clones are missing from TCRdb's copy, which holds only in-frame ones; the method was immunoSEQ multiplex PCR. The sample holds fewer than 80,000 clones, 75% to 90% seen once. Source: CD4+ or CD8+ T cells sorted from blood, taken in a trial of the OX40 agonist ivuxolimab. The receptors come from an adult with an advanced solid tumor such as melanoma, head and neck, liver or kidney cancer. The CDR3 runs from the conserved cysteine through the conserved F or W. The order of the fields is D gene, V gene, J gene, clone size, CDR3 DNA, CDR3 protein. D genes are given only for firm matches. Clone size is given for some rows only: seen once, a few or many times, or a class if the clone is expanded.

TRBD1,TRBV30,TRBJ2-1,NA,TGTGCGGCGGACAGGTTTTACAATGAGCAGTTCTTC,CAADRFYNEQFF
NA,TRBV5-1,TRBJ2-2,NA,TGCGCCAGCACAAGAGAGGGGTTGGACACCGGGGAGCTGTTTTTT,CASTREGLDTGELFF
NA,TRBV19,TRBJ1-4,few,TGTGCCAGTAGCAGACAGCTCGATAATGAAAAACTGTTTTTT,CASSRQLDNEKLFF
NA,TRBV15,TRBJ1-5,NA,TGTGCCACCAGCAGAGGTGGGAATAGCAATCAGCCCCAGCATTTT,CATSRGGNSNQPQHF
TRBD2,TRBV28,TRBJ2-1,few,TGTGCCAGCAGTCCCGGGGGGGGGCTCAATGAGCAGTTCTTC,CASSPGGGLNEQFF
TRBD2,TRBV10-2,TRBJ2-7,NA,TGCGCCAGCAGTGACGGGCTAGCGGGGGGGGACTACGAGCAGTACTTC,CASSDGLAGGDYEQYF
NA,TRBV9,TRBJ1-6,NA,TGTGCCAGCAGCGTATTCGGTGCTTGGGCAGGGAATTCACCCCTCCACTTT,CASSVFGAWAGNSPLHF
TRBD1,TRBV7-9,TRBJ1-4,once,TGTGCCAGCAGCTCGGGACAGTATAATGAAAAACTGTTTTTT,CASSSGQYNEKLFF
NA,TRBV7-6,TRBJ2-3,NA,TGTGCCAGCAGCTTACCTGGACAGACGCAGTATTTT,CASSLPGQTQYF
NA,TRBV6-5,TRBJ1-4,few,TGTGCCAGCAGTTTTACATGGACGAAGACTAATGAAAAACTGTTTTTT,CASSFTWTKTNEKLFF
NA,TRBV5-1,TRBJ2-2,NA,TGCGCCAGCAGCTTGGGGGACACCGGACGCCTAACCGGGGAGCTGTTTTTT,CASSLGDTGRLTGELFF
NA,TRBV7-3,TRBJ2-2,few,TGTGCCAGCAGCTTAATGGGACAGAACACCGGGGAGCTGTTTTTT,CASSLMGQNTGELFF
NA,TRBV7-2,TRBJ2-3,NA,TGTGCCAGCACCCAGCTTAGCGGTGTCTTCACAGATACGCAGTATTTT,CASTQLSGVFTDTQYF
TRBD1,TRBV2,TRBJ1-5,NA,TGTGCCAGCAGAGACAGGGGGGTTGAGAGCAATCAGCCCCAGCATTTT,CASRDRGVESNQPQHF
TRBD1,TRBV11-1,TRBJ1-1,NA,TGTGCCAGCAGCCAGCGGGGGACAGGGGAAGGTAAAGCTTTCTTT,CASSQRGTGEGKAFF
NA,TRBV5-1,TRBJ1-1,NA,TGCGCCAGCAGCTTGGGGACGGCTACTGACACTGAAGCTTTCTTT,CASSLGTATDTEAFF
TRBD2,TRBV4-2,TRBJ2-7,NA,TGTGCCAGCAGCCCCCAGGGGGGCGGGGGGGCCTACGAGCAGTACTTC,CASSPQGGGGAYEQYF
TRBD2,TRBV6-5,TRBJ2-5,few,TGTGCCAGCAGTAAGAACCGGGGGGGAGAGACCCAGTACTTC,CASSKNRGGETQYF
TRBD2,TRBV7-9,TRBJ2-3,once,TGTGCCAGCAGCTCCCCTCGGGGGGACCCCACAGATACGCAGTATTTT,CASSSPRGDPTDTQYF
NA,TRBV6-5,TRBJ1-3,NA,TGTGCCAGTACCCCGTCCCTGGGGACTGGAAACACCATATATTTT,CASTPSLGTGNTIYF
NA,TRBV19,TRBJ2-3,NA,TGTGCCAGTAGTGGCCGTGGGGCAGCCGGAAGCACAGATACGCAGTATTTT,CASSGRGAAGSTDTQYF
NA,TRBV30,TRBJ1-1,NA,TGTGCCTGGAGTGGAGGGGGGACTGAAGCTTTCTTT,CAWSGGGTEAFF
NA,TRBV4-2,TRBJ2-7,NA,TGTGCCAGCAGCCAAGATCGGTCAGGCCTCTACGAGCAGTACTTC,CASSQDRSGLYEQYF
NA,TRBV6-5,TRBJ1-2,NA,TGTGCCAGCAGTTACGTGGAGGGCAGGCCGAGTGGCTACACCTTC,CASSYVEGRPSGYTF
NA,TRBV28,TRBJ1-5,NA,TGTGCCAGCAGCCTAAGCCTGTACAGGGGCAATCAGCCCCAGCATTTT,CASSLSLYRGNQPQHF
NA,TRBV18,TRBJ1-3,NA,TGTGCCAGCTCACCCATTTTGACAGGACGATACTCTGGAAACACCATATATTTT,CASSPILTGRYSGNTIYF
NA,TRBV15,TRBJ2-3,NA,TGTGCCTCCAGGAAGGGACAAGAAAGCACAGATACGCAGTATTTT,CASRKGQESTDTQYF
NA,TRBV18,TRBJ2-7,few,TGTGCCAGCTCACCACCGGGCAGGGGAAGTTACGAGCAGTACTTC,CASSPPGRGSYEQYF
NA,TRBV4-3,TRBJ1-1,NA,TGCGCCAGCACACCTGACATAGGAAGGATCACTGAAGCTTTCTTT,CASTPDIGRITEAFF
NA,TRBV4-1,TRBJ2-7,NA,TGCGCCAGCAGCCAAGTAGTGAGGGTCGGCTCCTACGAGCAGTACTTC,CASSQVVRVGSYEQYF
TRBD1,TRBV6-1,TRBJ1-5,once,TGTGCCAGCAGTGTACGGGGACAGGGGAGGAATCAGCCCCAGCATTTT,CASSVRGQGRNQPQHF
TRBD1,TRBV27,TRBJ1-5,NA,TGTGCCAGCAGACGGACAGGGGGATATCAGTATCGTCAGCCCCAGCATTTT,CASRRTGGYQYRQPQHF
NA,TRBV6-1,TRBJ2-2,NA,TGTGCCAGTAAGACAGGACTAAACACCGGGGAGCTGTTTTTT,CASKTGLNTGELFF
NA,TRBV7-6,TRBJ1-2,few,TGTGCCAGCAGCTTCACTCCCAACTATGGCTACACCTTC,CASSFTPNYGYTF
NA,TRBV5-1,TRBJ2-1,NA,TGCGCCAGCAGGGTCGATGGAACTTACAATGAGCAGTTCTTC,CASRVDGTYNEQFF
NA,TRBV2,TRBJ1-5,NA,TGTGCCAGCAGTGGTCGGGGAGGGGGCAATCAGCCCCAGCATTTT,CASSGRGGGNQPQHF
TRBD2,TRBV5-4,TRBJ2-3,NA,TGTGCCAGCAGCTCCAGGACTAGCGGTAGTACAGATACGCAGTATTTT,CASSSRTSGSTDTQYF
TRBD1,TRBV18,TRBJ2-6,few,TGTGCCAGCTCACCACGTGGACAGGGGCGCTCTGGGGCCAACGTCCTGACTTTC,CASSPRGQGRSGANVLTF
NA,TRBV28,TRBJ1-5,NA,TGTGCCAGCAGTTTTGTGGGGGATGCATATAGCAATCAGCCCCAGCATTTT,CASSFVGDAYSNQPQHF
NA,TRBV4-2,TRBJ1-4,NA,TGTGCCAGCAGCCAGGCGGGCATGGGGGGCCCTGAAACTAATGAAAAACTGTTTTTT,CASSQAGMGGPETNEKLFF
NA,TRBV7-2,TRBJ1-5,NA,TGTGCCAGCAGCCCCTCATCCAGGCGGGCCAATCAGCCCCAGCATTTT,CASSPSSRRANQPQHF
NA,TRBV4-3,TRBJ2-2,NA,TGCGCCAGCAGCCAAGTCCAGGCCGGGGAGCTGTTTTTT,CASSQVQAGELFF
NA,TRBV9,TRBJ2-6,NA,TGTGCCAGCAGCGACGGAGGGACAGCTGGGGCCAACGTCCTGACTTTC,CASSDGGTAGANVLTF
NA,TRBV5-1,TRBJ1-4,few,TGCGCCAGCAGCTTGGGGGATGAAAAACTGTTTTTT,CASSLGDEKLFF
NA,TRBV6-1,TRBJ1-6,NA,TGTGCGACCGGGACGGGGGTCTCACCCCTCCACTTT,CATGTGVSPLHF
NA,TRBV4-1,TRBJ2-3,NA,TGCGCCAGCAGCCAATTTTCCGGGACGGACACAGATACGCAGTATTTT,CASSQFSGTDTDTQYF
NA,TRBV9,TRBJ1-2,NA,TGTGCCAGCAGCCTCAGCACGGGTTTAGGCTACACCTTC,CASSLSTGLGYTF
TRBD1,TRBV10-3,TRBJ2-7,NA,TGTGCCATCAGGTCTGGGACAGGGTTCTACGAGCAGTACTTC,CAIRSGTGFYEQYF
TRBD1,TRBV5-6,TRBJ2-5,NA,TGTGCCAGCAGCGGAGGACAGGGGGCTGGGGAGACCCAGTACTTC,CASSGGQGAGETQYF
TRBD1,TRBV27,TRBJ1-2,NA,TGTGCCACCTCAGCCAGGGGGCTTGGCTATGGCTACACCTTC,CATSARGLGYGYTF
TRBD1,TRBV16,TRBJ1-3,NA,TGTGCCAGCAGCCTCACAGGGGGAGCTGGAAACACCATATATTTT,CASSLTGGAGNTIYF
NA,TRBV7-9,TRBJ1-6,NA,TGTGCCAGCAGCGACTATAATTCACCCCTCCACTTT,CASSDYNSPLHF
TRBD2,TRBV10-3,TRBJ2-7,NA,TGTGCCATCAGTACCCAAGAGCGGGGGAGAGAGCAGTACTTC,CAISTQERGREQYF
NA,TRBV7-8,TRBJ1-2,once,TGTGCCAGCAGCCTAGACATCCGCGGCTACACCTTC,CASSLDIRGYTF
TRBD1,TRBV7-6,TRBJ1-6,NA,TGTGCCAGCAGCTCTGGACAGGGAAATTCACCCCTCCACTTT,CASSSGQGNSPLHF
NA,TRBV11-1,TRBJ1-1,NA,TGTGCCAGCAGGGGGGCGGTTCGACCGGACACTGAAGCTTTCTTT,CASRGAVRPDTEAFF
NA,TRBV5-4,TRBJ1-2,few,TGTGCCAGCAGCTTTGGTCTCCCAGGGGCCCCATCAGGCTATGGCTACACCTTC,CASSFGLPGAPSGYGYTF
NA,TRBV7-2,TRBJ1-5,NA,TGTGCCAGCAGCCCCCACGAGGGAGTTCAGCCCCAGCATTTT,CASSPHEGVQPQHF
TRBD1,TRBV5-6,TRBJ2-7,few,TGTGCCAGCAGCTTGGGGTGGGTAAGCTTTGGCAGGGGGCACGAGCAGTACTTC,CASSLGWVSFGRGHEQYF